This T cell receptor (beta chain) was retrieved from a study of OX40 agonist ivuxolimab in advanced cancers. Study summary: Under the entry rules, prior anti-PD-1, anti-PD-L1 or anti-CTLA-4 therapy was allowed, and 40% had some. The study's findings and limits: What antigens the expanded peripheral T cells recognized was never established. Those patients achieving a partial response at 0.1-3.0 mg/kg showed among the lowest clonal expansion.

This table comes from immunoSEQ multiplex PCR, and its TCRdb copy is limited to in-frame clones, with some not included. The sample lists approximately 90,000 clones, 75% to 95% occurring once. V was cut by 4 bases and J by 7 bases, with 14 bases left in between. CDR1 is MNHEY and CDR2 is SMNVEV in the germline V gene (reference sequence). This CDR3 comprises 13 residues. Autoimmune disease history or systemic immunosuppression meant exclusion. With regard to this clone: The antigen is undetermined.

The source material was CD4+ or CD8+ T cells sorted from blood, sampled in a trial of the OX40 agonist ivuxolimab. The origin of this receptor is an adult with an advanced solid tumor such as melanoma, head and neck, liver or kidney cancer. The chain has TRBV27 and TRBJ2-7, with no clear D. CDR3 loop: CASSSGRFGEQYF. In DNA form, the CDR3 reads TGTGCCAGCAGTTCAGGACGTTTTGGGGAGCAGTACTTC.